A single sample is the source of the 32 T cell receptor beta chains below, sequenced in a study of monozygotic twins with inflammatory bowel disease. TCRdb reprocessed the 5' RACE reads, keeping one entry per CDR3 protein, no DNA. Here the sample table reports around 200,000 distinct CDR3 sequences. What was sequenced was blood. The receptors stem from a human donor with ulcerative colitis or Crohn's disease, or a healthy co-twin of an affected twin (not recorded which).

The chain is built from TRBV5-4 and TRBJ2-1. Germline V lookup: CDR1 SGHNT, CDR2 YYREEE (reference sequence). The length of the CDR3 is 15 residues. The CDR3 loop reads CASSLQASSYNEQFF.

This clonotype registers medium-sized (0.01 to 0.1%) by frequency. V and J are TRBV9 and TRBJ1-1. CDR1 is SGDLS, CDR2 YYNGEE, per germline. The CDR3 contains 14 residues. CDR3 loop: CASSDEGWGTEAFF.

The V and J genes are TRBV7-9 and TRBJ2-1; without DNA, the TCRdb call of TRBD1 cannot be checked. CDR3 size: 14 residues. From germline, CDR1 is SEHNR and CDR2 FQNEAQ (reference sequence). CDR3: CASSLGGRDNEQFF.

The chain employs TRBV5-1 and TRBJ2-3; there is no DNA to check the TCRdb D call of TRBD1. Germline values: CDR1 SGHRS, CDR2 YFSETQ. This CDR3 contains 14 residues. The CDR3 region is CASGGQGATDTQYF. The whole variable domain, filled in from reference TRBV5-1 and TRBJ2-3, reads KAGVTQTPRYLIKTRGQQVTLSCSPISGHRSVSWYQQTPGQGLQFLFEYFSETQRNKGNFPGRFSGRQFSNSRSEMNVSTLELGDSALYLCASGGQGATDTQYFGPGTRLTVL.

V usage is TRBV18 and J usage is TRBJ2-3; TCRdb's D gene call, TRBD2, goes unchecked for lack of DNA. The CDR3 is 17 residues long. In germline, CDR1 is KGHSH, CDR2 LQKENI. CDR3 amino acids: CASSPRLAGDRTDTQYF.

This sequence joins TRBV18 and TRBJ2-5. The CDR3 consists of 13 residues. Germline values: CDR1 KGHSH, CDR2 LQKENI. The CDR3 protein is CASSSNYQETQYF. Filled out from reference TRBV18 and TRBJ2-5, the complete variable domain reads NAGVMQNPRHLVRRRGQEARLRCSPMKGHSHVYWYRQLPEEGLKFMVYLQKENIIDESGMPKERFSAEFPKEGPSILRIQQVVRGDSAAYFCASSSNYQETQYFGPGTRLLVL.

The V gene is TRBV24-1, the J gene TRBJ2-3; TCRdb reports TRBD2, a call that lacks DNA to check it against. In germline, CDR1 is KGHDR, CDR2 SFDVKD. The CDR3 contains 17 residues. The CDR3 reads CATSGGKKITGTDTQYF.

The J gene is TRBJ1-3, the V gene TRBV10-3; as DNA is missing, the TRBD1 call by TCRdb cannot be tested. The germline gives CDR1 ENHRY, CDR2 SYGVKD. The CDR3 is 17 residues long. Here the CDR3 reads CAISLQARGSTGNTIYF.

This chain joins TRBV7-9 and TRBJ2-1. The CDR3 is 12 residues long. Germline V lookup: CDR1 SEHNR, CDR2 FQNEAQ (reference sequence). This chain's CDR3 is CASSTQYNEQFF.

The J gene is TRBJ2-2, the V gene TRBV20-1; TCRdb picks TRBD2, but there is no DNA to check that call. This CDR3 is built from 18 residues. From germline, CDR1 is DFQATT and CDR2 SNEGSKA (reference sequence). The CDR3: CSARDRRLAGGTTGELFF.

V gene TRBV20-1 combines with J gene TRBJ2-2; TCRdb reports TRBD1, a call that lacks DNA to check it against. Germline-derived CDR1 and CDR2 are DFQATT and SNEGSKA (reference sequence). CDR3 size: 13 residues. The CDR3 loop is CSARKTGTGELFF.

V is TRBV6-5 and J is TRBJ2-7; there is no DNA to check the TCRdb D call of TRBD2. The germline V gene has CDR1 MNHEY and CDR2 SVGAGI. The CDR3 extends over 16 amino acids. The CDR3 spells CASSYPPSGGFYEQYF.

The chain combines TRBV2 with TRBJ2-6; as DNA is missing, the TRBD1 call by TCRdb cannot be tested. Germline-derived CDR1 and CDR2 are SNHLY and FYNNEI. This CDR3 is 16 amino acids long. CDR3 sequence reads: CASSGAQGSGANVLTF.

Here the CDR3 reads CASSPRLAGSSSYNEQFF. J is TRBJ2-1 and V is TRBV6-2 or TRBV6-3; as DNA is missing, the TRBD2 call by TCRdb cannot be tested. Germline CDR1 is MNHEY and CDR2 is SVGEGT. The CDR3 is 18 residues long.

The chain links TRBV29-1 to TRBJ1-1; checking the TCRdb D call of TRBD1 is not possible without DNA. From germline, CDR1 is SQVTM and CDR2 ANQGSEA. This CDR3 is 14 amino acids long. This chain's CDR3 is CSVVWTGMNTEAFF.

The rearrangement links TRBV5-5 to TRBJ1-1. This CDR3 region has 13 residues. CDR1 and CDR2 (germline): SGHKS, YYEKEE (reference sequence). The CDR3 sequence is CASSLRYPLVAFF.

The genes are TRBV5-5 and TRBJ2-1; TCRdb names TRBD1, which stays unverified in the absence of DNA. The CDR3 totals 14 residues. The germline gives CDR1 SGHKS, CDR2 YYEKEE (reference sequence). CDR3 sequence reads: CASSLLVLGEEQFF.

J is TRBJ1-5 and V is TRBV5-6; TCRdb gives TRBD1 as the D gene, but with no DNA this cannot be confirmed. CDR3 size: 16 residues. Germline lookup yields CDR1 SGHDT and CDR2 YYEEEE. CDR3: CASSLGARVGTEPQHF.

The chain combines TRBV7-9 with TRBJ2-7; with no DNA, the TCRdb D assignment of TRBD1 cannot be verified. This CDR3 contains 15 residues. CDR1 and CDR2 (germline): SEHNR, FQNEAQ (reference sequence). CDR3 amino acids: CASSRRTGTTYEQYF.

V and J are TRBV29-1 and TRBJ1-2; TCRdb designates TRBD1, a call that cannot be tested without DNA. The CDR3 is 13 residues long. Germline lookup yields CDR1 SQVTM and CDR2 ANQGSEA. This CDR3 reads CSAAPHSGVGYTF.

The CDR3 loop reads CATSRDLGVNTEAFF. J is TRBJ1-1 and V is TRBV15; TCRdb calls TRBD1, which cannot be checked without DNA. Germline V gene data show CDR1 as LNHNV and CDR2 as YYDKDF (reference sequence). The CDR3 contains 15 residues.

The V call is TRBV6-6, the J call TRBJ2-1; TCRdb picks TRBD1, but there is no DNA to check that call. The CDR3 covers 14 residues. Germline CDR1 reads MNHNY; CDR2 reads SVGAGI (reference sequence). CDR3: CASIGQGAGNEQFF.

The chain couples TRBV12-5 to TRBJ2-3; absent DNA, TCRdb's TRBD1 call cannot be checked. Germline values: CDR1 LGHNT, CDR2 FRNRAP. The CDR3 covers 15 residues. The CDR3 here is CASGLTGGFTDTQYF.

J is TRBJ1-2 and V is TRBV5-1. This CDR3 is built from 14 residues. Germline CDR1 SGHRS, CDR2 YFSETQ. The CDR3 here is CASSFCTYCYGYTF.

This chain uses TRBV5-4 with TRBJ2-1; TCRdb selects TRBD1, and the lack of DNA leaves this call unchecked. There are 15 residues in the CDR3. The V gene's germline CDR1 is SGHNT and CDR2 YYREEE (reference sequence). CDR3 in amino acids: CASSLVGGGYNEQFF.

The CDR3 sequence: CASSLEGSTEAFF. The chain carries TRBV7-9 and TRBJ1-1. The germline CDR1 and CDR2 sequences are SEHNR and FQNEAQ (reference sequence). The CDR3 contains 13 residues.

V is TRBV6-6 and J is TRBJ2-7; TCRdb picks TRBD1, but there is no DNA to check that call. Germline V gives CDR1 MNHNY, CDR2 SVGAGI (reference sequence). The CDR3 sequence is 14 residues long. Here the CDR3 reads CASKDSGGLYEQYF.

This sequence joins TRBV2 and TRBJ1-5. Germline assignment: CDR1 SNHLY and CDR2 FYNNEI. This CDR3 has 13 residues. This CDR3 is CASSKQSNQPQHF.

The chain employs TRBV5-1 and TRBJ2-7; the TRBD2 assignment by TCRdb is unverifiable without DNA. The CDR3 loop spans 15 amino acids. Germline assignment: CDR1 SGHRS and CDR2 YFSETQ. The CDR3 sequence is CASSLYGESSYEQYF.

This sequence joins TRBV20-1 and TRBJ1-6. Germline V gene lookup returns CDR1 DFQATT and CDR2 SNEGSKA (reference sequence). The CDR3 runs to 14 residues. The CDR3 loop reads CSARKARQNSPLHF.

This chain connects TRBV20-1 to TRBJ1-2; TCRdb's D gene call, TRBD1, goes unchecked for lack of DNA. Per germline, CDR1 DFQATT and CDR2 SNEGSKA (reference sequence). This CDR3 spans 12 amino acids. The CDR3 sequence: CSADHRAYGYTF.

The V gene is TRBV5-1, the J gene TRBJ1-2; TCRdb indicates TRBD1, and absent DNA this call remains unverified. The CDR3 has 15 residues. The V gene's germline CDR1 is SGHRS and CDR2 YFSETQ. The chain's CDR3 is CDSSFTGGLSYGYTF.